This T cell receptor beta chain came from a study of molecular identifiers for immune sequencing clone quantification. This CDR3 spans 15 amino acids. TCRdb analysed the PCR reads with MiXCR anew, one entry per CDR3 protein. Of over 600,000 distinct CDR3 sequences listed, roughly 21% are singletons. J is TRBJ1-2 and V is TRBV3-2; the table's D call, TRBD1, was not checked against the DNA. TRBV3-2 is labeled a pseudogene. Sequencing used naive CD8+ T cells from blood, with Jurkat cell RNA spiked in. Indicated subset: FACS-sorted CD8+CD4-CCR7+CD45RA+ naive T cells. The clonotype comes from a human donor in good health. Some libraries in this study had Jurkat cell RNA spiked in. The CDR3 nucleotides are TGTGCCAGCAGTTTACCGGGACAGGGGAACTATGGCTACACCTTC. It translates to CASSLPGQGNYGYTF.